The text below deals with one TCR beta chain. Its antigen is undetermined. This record comes from a study of T-cell memory formation after mild COVID-19. Study background: TCR clusters were mostly confined to one donor each.

Each CDR3 protein gets one entry after TCRdb re-called the 5' RACE reads with MiXCR. The table lists over 400,000 distinct CDR3 sequences, 20% to 30% of them singletons. The CDR3 covers 12 residues. Germline values: CDR1 SQVTM, CDR2 ANQGSEA. V was shortened by 7 bases and J by 7 bases, with 13 bases between the two germline ends. Study-level points and caveats: Second-wave clones with a day 37 peak had unconfirmed SARS-CoV-2 specificity. Clones that got smaller from day 15 to 85 had even CD4/CD8, while clones growing later tipped toward CD4+.

Sequenced material: PBMCs or a T cell subset sorted from them (not recorded which). The rearrangement uses TRBV29-1 and TRBJ1-4; D is unclear. This receptor was identified in an adult woman who had mild COVID-19 (a few samples of this study predate the infection). Cell type and time point are not known. The chain's CDR3 is CSAAPRGEKLFF. CDR3 DNA sequence: TGCAGCGCCGCACCCAGAGGTGAAAAACTGTTTTTT.